Listed here are 11 T cell receptor beta chains from one sample, sequenced in a study of T cell responses to AZD1222 COVID-19 vaccine. Method: immunoSEQ multiplex PCR; TCRdb's copy keeps in-frame clones and lacks some. The table records 90,000 to 95,000 clones, 85% to 90% of them present only once. Sequencing was performed on peripheral blood, taken 28 days after the second AZD1222 dose. The receptors originated from an adult who received the AZD1222 COVID-19 vaccine.

The V call is TRBV5-1, the J call TRBJ2-1, with a weak D call TRBD1 (6 bases). Germline V gene data show CDR1 as SGHRS and CDR2 as YFSETQ. The CDR3 extends over 15 amino acids. Trimming cost V 3 bases and J 4 bases, with 14 bases left between them. CDR3 DNA sequence: TGCGCCAGCAGCTCTGGGACACAAGCTTACAATGAGCAGTTCTTC. It codes for CASSSGTQAYNEQFF.

The V call is TRBV9, the J call TRBJ2-5, with 16 bases identical to TRBD2. V gave up 3 bases and J gave up 4 bases; unmatched junction bases: 6. CDR1 and CDR2 (germline): SGDLS, YYNGEE. The CDR3 runs to 17 residues. As DNA, the CDR3 is TGTGCCAGCAGCGCGCGAGGGACTAGCGGGAGGGGAGAGACCCAGTACTTC. Translated: CASSARGTSGRGETQYF.

The chain links TRBV11-2 to TRBJ2-1, with 13 bases that match TRBD2. V shed 3 bases and J 7 bases; nucleotides not matched to a gene: 3. The CDR3 runs to 15 residues. Per germline, CDR1 SGHAT and CDR2 FQNNGV. DNA of the CDR3: TGTGCCAGCAGCTTCACTAGCGGGAGGGTGAATGAGCAGTTCTTC. Translation gives CASSFTSGRVNEQFF.

The J gene is TRBJ1-1, the V gene TRBV11-1; no firm D call. From germline, CDR1 is SGHAT and CDR2 FQDESV (reference sequence). This CDR3 comprises 14 residues. Trimming cost V 4 bases and J 3 bases, with 12 bases left between them. CDR3 protein: CASSSHPKDTEAFF. The CDR3 bases are TGTGCCAGCAGCTCCCATCCCAAGGACACTGAAGCTTTCTTT.

The V gene is TRBV19, the J gene TRBJ2-3, with D perhaps assigned TRBD1 or TRBD2 (7 bases each). In germline, CDR1 is LNHDA, CDR2 SQIVND (reference sequence). Deletions cut 3 bases from V and 3 bases from J, with 16 bases between. The CDR3 runs 16 residues. The CDR3 nucleotides read TGTGCCAGTAGTATGTTTAGACAGGGAGGGACAGATACGCAGTATTTT. This sequence encodes CASSMFRQGGTDTQYF.

As DNA, the CDR3 is TGTGCCAGCAGTTACCAGACAGGGGGAGAGACCCAGTACTTC. The encoded protein is CASSYQTGGETQYF. The rearrangement uses TRBV6-6 and TRBJ2-5; 9 bases map to TRBD1. J was trimmed by 4 bases and V by 2 bases; bases with no gene match: 2. Germline V gives CDR1 MNHNY, CDR2 SVGAGI (reference sequence). CDR3 length: 14 residues.

The V and J genes are TRBV6-1 and TRBJ1-2, with 8 nucleotides matching TRBD1. Trimming took 1 base from V and 8 from J; bases not matched to a gene: 3. CDR1 is MNHNS, CDR2 SASEGT, per germline. CDR3 size: 13 residues. The CDR3 sequence is CASSEVGQGGYTF. Here the CDR3 DNA reads TGTGCCAGCAGTGAAGTCGGACAGGGCGGCTACACCTTC.

The chain recombines TRBV28 with TRBJ1-6, with D perhaps TRBD1 (5 bases). Germline assignment: CDR1 MDHEN and CDR2 SYDVKM. The CDR3 has 17 amino acids. The V and J ends lost 4 bases and 0 bases respectively, with 13 bases between them. CDR3 protein: CASSSDTISSYNSPLHF. The CDR3 DNA follows: TGTGCCAGCAGTTCGGACACAATAAGCTCCTATAATTCACCCCTCCACTTT.

The rearrangement joins TRBV11-2 to TRBJ1-1, with 7 bases aligning to TRBD1. Unmatched junction bases numbered 6, after V lost 5 bases and J lost 3 bases. The germline gives CDR1 SGHAT, CDR2 FQNNGV. CDR3 size: 14 residues. DNA of the CDR3: TGTGCCAGCAGCGTAAACAGGGGCCACACTGAAGCTTTCTTT. Translation: CASSVNRGHTEAFF.

The sample holds a few counts of this clone. Here the CDR3 DNA reads TGTGCCAGCAGTGGTGGGACAGGGCCCTACGAGCAGTACTTC. Translating gives CASSGGTGPYEQYF. The chain uses TRBV6-2 or TRBV6-3 and TRBJ2-7, with TRBD1 matching over 9 bases. CDR3 length equals 14 residues. CDR1 and CDR2 (germline): MNHEY, SVGEGT. After removal of 5 bases from V and 2 bases from J, the junction contained 4 bases not matched to a gene.

The sample holds one count of this clone. This chain connects TRBV18 to TRBJ1-6, with D possibly being TRBD1 (5 bases). Trimming shortened V by 2 bases and J by 0 bases, and 11 bases separated the two germline ends. The germline V gene has CDR1 KGHSH and CDR2 LQKENI. The CDR3 sequence is 17 residues long. Here the CDR3 reads CASSPGGSASYNSPLHF. Here the CDR3 DNA reads TGTGCCAGCTCACCAGGGGGTTCTGCCTCCTATAATTCACCCCTCCACTTT.